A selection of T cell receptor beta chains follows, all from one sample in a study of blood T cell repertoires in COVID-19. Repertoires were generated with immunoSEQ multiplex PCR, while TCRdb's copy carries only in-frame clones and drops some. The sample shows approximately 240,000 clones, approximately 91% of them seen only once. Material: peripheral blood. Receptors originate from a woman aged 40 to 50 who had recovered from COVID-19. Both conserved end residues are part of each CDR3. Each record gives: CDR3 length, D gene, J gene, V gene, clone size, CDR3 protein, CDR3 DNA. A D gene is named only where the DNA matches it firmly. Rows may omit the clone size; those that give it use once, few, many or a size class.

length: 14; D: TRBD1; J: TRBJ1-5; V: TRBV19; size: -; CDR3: CASSDTGGGQPQHF; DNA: TGTGCCAGTAGCGATACAGGGGGCGGTCAGCCCCAGCATTTT
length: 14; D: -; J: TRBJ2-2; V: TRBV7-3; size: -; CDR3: CASSQGRGDGELFF; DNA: TGTGCCAGCAGCCAGGGGCGAGGGGACGGGGAGCTGTTTTTT
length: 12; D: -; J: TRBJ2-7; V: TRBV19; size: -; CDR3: CASTGGAYEQYF; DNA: TGTGCCAGCACAGGTGGAGCCTACGAGCAGTACTTC
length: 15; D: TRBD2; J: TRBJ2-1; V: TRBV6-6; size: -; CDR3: CASSFPTSAGNEQFF; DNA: TGTGCCAGCAGTTTCCCGACTAGCGCGGGGAATGAGCAGTTCTTC
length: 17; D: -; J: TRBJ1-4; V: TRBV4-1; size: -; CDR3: CASSQVVRERTNEKLFF; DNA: TGCGCCAGCAGCCAAGTTGTCAGGGAAAGAACTAATGAAAAACTGTTTTTT
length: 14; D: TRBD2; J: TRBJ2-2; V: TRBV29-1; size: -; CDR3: CSVATSGKTGELFF; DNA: TGCAGCGTTGCGACTAGCGGGAAAACCGGGGAGCTGTTTTTT
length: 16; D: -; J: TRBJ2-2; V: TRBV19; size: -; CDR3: CASSIRMGQGLGELFF; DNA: TGTGCCAGTAGTATAAGGATGGGGCAGGGGCTCGGGGAGCTGTTTTTT
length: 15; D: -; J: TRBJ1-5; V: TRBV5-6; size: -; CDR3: CASSLGQTVNQPQHF; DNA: TGTGCCAGCAGCTTGGGACAGACCGTCAATCAGCCCCAGCATTTT
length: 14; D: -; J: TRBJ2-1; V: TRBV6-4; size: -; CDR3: CASSAVSGLGEQFF; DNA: TGTGCCAGCAGTGCGGTGAGCGGGCTGGGGGAGCAGTTCTTC
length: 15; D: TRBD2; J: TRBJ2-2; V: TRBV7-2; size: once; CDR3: CASSRGGGNTGELFF; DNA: TGTGCCAGCAGCCGGGGGGGCGGCAACACCGGGGAGCTGTTTTTT
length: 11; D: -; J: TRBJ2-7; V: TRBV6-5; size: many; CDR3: CASSAGYEQYF; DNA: TGTGCCAGCAGCGCGGGGTACGAGCAGTACTTC
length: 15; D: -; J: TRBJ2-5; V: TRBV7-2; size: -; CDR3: CASSSQPGALETQYF; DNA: TGTGCCAGCAGCTCCCAACCAGGGGCCTTGGAGACCCAGTACTTC
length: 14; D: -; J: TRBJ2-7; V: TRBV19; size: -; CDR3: CASSEGGYTREQYF; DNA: TGTGCCAGTAGTGAGGGCGGATACACGCGTGAGCAGTACTTC
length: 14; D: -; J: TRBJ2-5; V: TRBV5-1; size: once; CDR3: CASSSGQYQETQYF; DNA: TGCGCCAGCAGCTCCGGACAATACCAAGAGACCCAGTACTTC
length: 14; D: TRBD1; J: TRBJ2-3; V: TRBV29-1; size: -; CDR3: CSVRDRGQADTQYF; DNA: TGCAGCGTCCGGGACAGGGGGCAAGCAGATACGCAGTATTTT
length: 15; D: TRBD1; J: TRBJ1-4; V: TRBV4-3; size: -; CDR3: CASSLKDRGNEKLFF; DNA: TGCGCCAGCAGCCTAAAAGACAGGGGGAATGAAAAACTGTTTTTT
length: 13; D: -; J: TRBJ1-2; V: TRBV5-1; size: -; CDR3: CASSLETFYGYTF; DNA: TGCGCCAGCAGCTTGGAGACATTTTATGGCTACACCTTC
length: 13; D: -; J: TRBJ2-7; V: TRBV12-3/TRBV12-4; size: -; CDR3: CASSLARGLEQYF; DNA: TGTGCCAGCAGTTTAGCTAGAGGACTCGAGCAGTACTTC
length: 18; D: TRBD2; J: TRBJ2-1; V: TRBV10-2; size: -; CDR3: CASSTPGRAGGHYNEQFF; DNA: TGCGCCAGCAGTACCCCCGGGCGAGCGGGGGGACACTACAATGAGCAGTTCTTC
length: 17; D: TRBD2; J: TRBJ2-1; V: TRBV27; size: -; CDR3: CASSPKLAGVLYNEQFF; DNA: TGTGCCAGCAGTCCCAAACTAGCGGGGGTGCTATACAATGAGCAGTTCTTC
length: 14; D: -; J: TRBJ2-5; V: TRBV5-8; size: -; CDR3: CASSLVAVQETQYF; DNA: TGTGCCAGCAGCTTGGTGGCGGTTCAAGAGACCCAGTACTTC
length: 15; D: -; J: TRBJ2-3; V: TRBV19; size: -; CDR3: CASSSRPSVTDTQYF; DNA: TGTGCCAGTAGTTCAAGGCCCAGCGTGACGGATACGCAGTATTTT
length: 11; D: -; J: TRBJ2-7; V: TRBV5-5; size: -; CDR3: CASSSRTEQYF; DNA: TGTGCCAGCAGCTCTAGGACAGAGCAGTACTTC
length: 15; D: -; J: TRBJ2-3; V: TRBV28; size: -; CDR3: CASSRTIASTDTQYF; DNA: TGTGCCAGCAGTCGGACTATCGCTAGCACAGATACGCAGTATTTT
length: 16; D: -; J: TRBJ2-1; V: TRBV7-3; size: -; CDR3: CASSPGPRGTYNEQFF; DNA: TGTGCCAGCAGCCCCGGACCCCGCGGGACCTACAATGAGCAGTTCTTC
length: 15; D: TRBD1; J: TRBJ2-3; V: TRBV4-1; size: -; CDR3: CASSQYDRGTDTQYF; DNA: TGCGCCAGCAGCCAGTACGACAGGGGGACAGATACGCAGTATTTT
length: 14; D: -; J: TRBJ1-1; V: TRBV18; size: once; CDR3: CASSPVRQGTEAFF; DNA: TGTGCCAGCTCACCAGTTCGTCAGGGCACTGAAGCTTTCTTT
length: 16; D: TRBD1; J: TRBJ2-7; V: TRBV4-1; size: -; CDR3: CASSQVVDRGLGEQYF; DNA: TGCGCCAGCAGCCAAGTTGTGGACAGGGGTTTAGGCGAGCAGTACTTC
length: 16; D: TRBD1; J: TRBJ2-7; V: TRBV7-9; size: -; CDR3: CASSLGFGTGYHEQYF; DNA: TGTGCCAGCAGCTTAGGTTTTGGGACAGGGTACCACGAGCAGTACTTC
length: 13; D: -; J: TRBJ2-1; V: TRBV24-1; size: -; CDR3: CATLGGGNNEQFF; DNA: TGTGCCACGTTAGGGGGAGGGAACAATGAGCAGTTCTTC
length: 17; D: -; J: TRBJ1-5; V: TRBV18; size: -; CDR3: CASSLIAAGALNQPQHF; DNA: TGTGCCAGCTCCCTAATCGCAGCGGGGGCCCTCAATCAGCCCCAGCATTTT
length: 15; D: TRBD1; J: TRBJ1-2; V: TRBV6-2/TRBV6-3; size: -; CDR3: CASSPSRTGNYGYTF; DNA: TGTGCCAGCAGTCCCTCGAGGACAGGGAACTATGGCTACACCTTC
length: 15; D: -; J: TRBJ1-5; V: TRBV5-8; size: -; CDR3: CASSGGTVSNQPQHF; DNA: TGTGCCAGCAGCGGAGGGACGGTTAGCAATCAGCCCCAGCATTTT
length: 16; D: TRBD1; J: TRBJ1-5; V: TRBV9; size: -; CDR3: CASSPGTGVFNQPQHF; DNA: TGTGCCAGCAGCCCTGGGACAGGGGTTTTCAATCAGCCCCAGCATTTT
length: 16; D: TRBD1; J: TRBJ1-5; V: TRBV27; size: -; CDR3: CASSLGTGVSNQPQHF; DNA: TGTGCCAGCAGTTTAGGGACAGGGGTAAGCAATCAGCCCCAGCATTTT
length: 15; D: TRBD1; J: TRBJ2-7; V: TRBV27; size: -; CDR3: CASSPSGTGVYEQYF; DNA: TGTGCCAGCAGTCCTTCCGGGACAGGGGTCTACGAGCAGTACTTC
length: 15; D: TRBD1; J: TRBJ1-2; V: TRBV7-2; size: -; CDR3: CASSLVWRTGDGYTF; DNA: TGTGCCAGCAGCTTAGTTTGGCGGACAGGAGATGGCTACACCTTC
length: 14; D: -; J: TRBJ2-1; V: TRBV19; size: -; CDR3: CASSSKQQGNEQFF; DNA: TGTGCCAGTAGTAGCAAACAACAGGGAAATGAGCAGTTCTTC
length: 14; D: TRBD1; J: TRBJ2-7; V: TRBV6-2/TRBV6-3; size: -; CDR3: CASSPRGQLPKQYF; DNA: TGTGCCAGCAGCCCCCGGGGACAGCTGCCCAAGCAGTACTTC
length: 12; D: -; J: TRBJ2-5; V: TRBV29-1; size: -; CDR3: CSAYGQGETQYF; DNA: TGCAGCGCCTACGGCCAGGGGGAGACCCAGTACTTC
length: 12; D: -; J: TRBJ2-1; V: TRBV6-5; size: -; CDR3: CASSYSGGEQFF; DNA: TGTGCCAGCAGTTACTCCGGCGGTGAGCAGTTCTTC
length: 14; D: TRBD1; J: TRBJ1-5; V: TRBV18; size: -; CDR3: CASSPRTGNQPQHF; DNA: TGTGCCAGCTCCCCGAGGACAGGGAATCAGCCCCAGCATTTT
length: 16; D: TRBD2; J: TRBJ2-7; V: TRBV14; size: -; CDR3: CASSPREGWRAYEQYF; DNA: TGTGCCAGCAGCCCTAGGGAGGGATGGAGGGCCTACGAGCAGTACTTC
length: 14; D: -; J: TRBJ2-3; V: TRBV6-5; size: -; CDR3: CASSYRNPPDTQYF; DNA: TGTGCCAGCAGTTACCGTAATCCCCCAGATACGCAGTATTTT
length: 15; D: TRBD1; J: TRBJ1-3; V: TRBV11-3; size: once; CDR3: CASSADRGNGNTIYF; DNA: TGTGCCAGCAGCGCCGACAGGGGAAACGGAAACACCATATATTTT